Listed below are T cell receptor beta chains from one sample, sequenced in a study of STAT5B mutations in CD4+ large granular lymphocyte leukemia. The repertoire was sequenced with immunoSEQ multiplex PCR; TCRdb's copy has only in-frame clones and lacks some. The sample records over 25,000 clones, 70% to 90% being singletons. Sequenced input: CD4+ T cells from blood buffy coats. The receptors stem from a human donor in good health. Each CDR3 is given without its conserved first and last residue. The order of the fields is V gene, CDR3 protein.

v_call: TRBV7-9; cdr3_aa: ASSLGTSGDEQY
v_call: TRBV5-1; cdr3_aa: ASRRQASTDTQY
v_call: TRBV5-1; cdr3_aa: ASSLAGTGTYEQY
v_call: TRBV5-1; cdr3_aa: ASSTAQSGVYGYT
v_call: TRBV7-3; cdr3_aa: ASSSGLKDEQY
v_call: TRBV28; cdr3_aa: ASSRTGTGNTIY
v_call: TRBV28; cdr3_aa: ASTPPGTSSYEQY
v_call: TRBV6-5; cdr3_aa: ASSYSGTGSTDTQY
v_call: TRBV10-3; cdr3_aa: AITGGGRTDTQY
v_call: TRBV29-1; cdr3_aa: SAYPNTPGSTDTQY
v_call: TRBV21-1; cdr3_aa: ASSKKVGFGGYYEQY
v_call: TRBV28; cdr3_aa: ASSPPNTETQY
v_call: TRBV21-1; cdr3_aa: ASSKGHRGLGTEAF
v_call: TRBV6-1; cdr3_aa: ASSDKLATDTQY
v_call: TRBV28; cdr3_aa: ASSSGTKKLF
v_call: TRBV29-1; cdr3_aa: SVSGGSYEQY
v_call: TRBV15; cdr3_aa: ATSGDVNYGYT
v_call: TRBV27; cdr3_aa: ASSLTGLETQY
v_call: TRBV28; cdr3_aa: ASSPGQNTEAF
v_call: TRBV27; cdr3_aa: ASRAFGNLGREY
v_call: TRBV25-1; cdr3_aa: ASSVTGANVLT
v_call: TRBV28; cdr3_aa: ASSPSRDTQY
v_call: TRBV6-1; cdr3_aa: ASSADWSGGYT
v_call: TRBV2; cdr3_aa: ASRPGPPDTQY
v_call: TRBV7-2; cdr3_aa: ASSIPPPNEQF
v_call: TRBV14; cdr3_aa: ASSQGLAGNQQF
v_call: TRBV19; cdr3_aa: ASTLFYRVQPQH
v_call: TRBV7-3; cdr3_aa: ASSSSGTKNSPLH
v_call: TRBV5-1; cdr3_aa: ASSLGVGGRNTEAF
v_call: TRBV7-6; cdr3_aa: ASSLVGRQLHQETQY
v_call: TRBV27; cdr3_aa: ASSLRDEEETQY
v_call: TRBV7-9; cdr3_aa: ASSSRTDLNTEAF
v_call: TRBV11-1; cdr3_aa: ASSFTDTQY
v_call: TRBV15; cdr3_aa: ATSRLGVGYEQY
v_call: TRBV11-2; cdr3_aa: ASSQRGSPNEKLF
v_call: TRBV14; cdr3_aa: ASSRRTGNEKLF
v_call: TRBV2; cdr3_aa: ASRVTGRVEKLF
v_call: TRBV2; cdr3_aa: ASSPQGWNEKLF
v_call: TRBV30; cdr3_aa: AWSFNVQETQY
v_call: TRBV5-1; cdr3_aa: ASSLSSGTYEQY
v_call: TRBV5-4; cdr3_aa: ASSLAGREGYEQY
v_call: TRBV14; cdr3_aa: ASSQKDYYSTDTQY
v_call: TRBV6-5; cdr3_aa: ASSGFEDNSPLH
v_call: TRBV18; cdr3_aa: ASSFSGTVNTEAF
v_call: TRBV7-6; cdr3_aa: ASSFHGAPEKLF